This is a list of T cell receptor beta chains from one sample in a study of shared clonotypes between healthy human individuals. TCRdb's table, derived via immunoSEQ multiplex PCR, lists solely in-frame clones and lacks some. The sample has around 2.5 million clones, roughly 93% seen once. The specimen sequenced was naive CD4+ T cells from PBMCs. The receptors stem from a man younger than 35 in good health. Some clones in this sample may be carry-over from other donors' samples. CDR3s include the opening cysteine and the closing phenylalanine or tryptophan. A D gene is named only where the DNA matches it firmly. Only part of the rows carry a size: once, few, many, or a class if the clone is expanded.

TGTGCCAGCACCCTTGGGGTGAACACTGAAGCTTTCTTT	CASTLGVNTEAFF	.	TRBJ1-1	.	TRBV6-6
TGTGCCAGCAGCTTAGATCGGGTGTCGAATACGCAGTATTTT	CASSLDRVSNTQYF	.	TRBJ2-3	.	TRBV7-3
TGTGCCAGCAGCCAACCTGGGACAGATCAAGAGACCCAGTACTTC	CASSQPGTDQETQYF	TRBD1	TRBJ2-5	once	TRBV14
TGTGCCAGCAGTCCAAGGGGGGGTCCCATCACAGATACGCAGTATTTT	CASSPRGGPITDTQYF	.	TRBJ2-3	.	TRBV7-8
TGTGCCAGCAGCGTTTACAGGGGTCCTGAAGCTTTCTTT	CASSVYRGPEAFF	TRBD1	TRBJ1-1	few	TRBV5-6
TGCGCCAGCAGCCAACGTTACCGGGACAGGGGATCTGAAGCTTTCTTT	CASSQRYRDRGSEAFF	TRBD1	TRBJ1-1	few	TRBV4-1
TGCAGCGTTGTACGGGGGCTAGCGGACCCCTACGAGCAGTACTTC	CSVVRGLADPYEQYF	.	TRBJ2-7	few	TRBV29-1
TGTGCCAGCTCACCGGCCGTGGAAGTAAACTATGGCTACACCTTC	CASSPAVEVNYGYTF	.	TRBJ1-2	.	TRBV18
TGCAGCGTTGAAGGAGGTCGTGGGACAGGGGGCTACTATGGCTACACCTTC	CSVEGGRGTGGYYGYTF	TRBD1	TRBJ1-2	.	TRBV29-1
TGTGCCAGCAGCTTGGGCCTGACAGGGGGCTTCACCGGGGAGCTGTTTTTT	CASSLGLTGGFTGELFF	TRBD1	TRBJ2-2	.	TRBV11-3
TGTGCCAGCAGCGTAACATCGAACACCGGGGAGCTGTTTTTT	CASSVTSNTGELFF	.	TRBJ2-2	.	TRBV9
TGTGCCAGCAGCGTACCGGGGGCCGCCTACAATGAGCAGTTCTTC	CASSVPGAAYNEQFF	.	TRBJ2-1	.	TRBV9
TGTGCCAGCAGCTTAGTGGAGTGGGGTGGACAAAACATTCAGTACTTC	CASSLVEWGGQNIQYF	.	TRBJ2-4	.	TRBV7-2
TGTGCCAGTTCAGGGGGGACTAACTATGGCTACACCTTC	CASSGGTNYGYTF	TRBD1	TRBJ1-2	once	TRBV6-1
TGTGCCAGCAACGCGGGACAGGGGGCCCGGTCTGAAGCTTTCTTT	CASNAGQGARSEAFF	TRBD1	TRBJ1-1	.	TRBV2
TGTGCCAGCAGCCAAGAGAGGCACCCCTACGAGCAGTACTTC	CASSQERHPYEQYF	.	TRBJ2-7	.	TRBV4-2
TGTGCCAGCAGCTTACACACTGAAGCTTTCTTT	CASSLHTEAFF	.	TRBJ1-1	.	TRBV7-7
TGTGCCAGCAGCTCCCTACCTTCAGCTGAGGATGAGCAGTTCTTC	CASSSLPSAEDEQFF	.	TRBJ2-1	.	TRBV13
TGTGCCAGCAGCGTGAGCAGGGGGCAGGGATACACTGAAGCTTTCTTT	CASSVSRGQGYTEAFF	TRBD1	TRBJ1-1	.	TRBV7-9
TGTGCCAGCAGCAAGGGCCCCGAACTAGGTGGGGAGACCCAGTACTTC	CASSKGPELGGETQYF	.	TRBJ2-5	.	TRBV7-6
TGCGCCAGCAGCTGGGCCGGCGGACAGGGGGCAGAGACCCAGTACTTC	CASSWAGGQGAETQYF	TRBD1	TRBJ2-5	.	TRBV5-1
TGCGCCAGCAGCTTAATTGGGAGAGGTGCAGATACGCAGTATTTT	CASSLIGRGADTQYF	.	TRBJ2-3	.	TRBV5-1
TGTGCCAGCAGCCCTATAGCGGGAGAGTGGGCCGGGGAGCTGTTTTTT	CASSPIAGEWAGELFF	TRBD2	TRBJ2-2	.	TRBV11-3
TGTGCCAGCAGCCGCGGGCGAGCGGGAGCCTACAATGAGCAGTTCTTC	CASSRGRAGAYNEQFF	TRBD2	TRBJ2-1	.	TRBV7-3
TGTGCCAGCAAGACATATTACGAGCAGTACTTC	CASKTYYEQYF	.	TRBJ2-7	.	TRBV2
TGTGCCAGCAGCTTAGAGCGACTAGCGGGACTTCACTACGAGCAGTACTTC	CASSLERLAGLHYEQYF	TRBD2	TRBJ2-7	.	TRBV7-8
TGTGCCAGCACCCCCTTCGGCGGGAAAGAGACCCAGTACTTC	CASTPFGGKETQYF	.	TRBJ2-5	.	TRBV28
TGCAGCGTTGAAGGGCTGACCATAACAGGGGACTATGGCTACACCTTC	CSVEGLTITGDYGYTF	TRBD1	TRBJ1-2	.	TRBV29-1